Following are 23 T cell receptor beta chains from one sample sequenced in a study of T cells in Graves' hyperthyroidism and ophthalmopathy. RNA transcripts served as the template for amplifying TCR beta CDR3 regions. When the TCR CDR3 underwent first-round RT-PCR, the HTBI primer set was used. TCRdb re-analysed the multiplex PCR reads in MiXCR, keeping a single row per CDR3 protein. Seen here are some 340,000 distinct CDR3 sequences, roughly an eighth observed once, and the top ten hold approximately 35%. Material: blood. These receptors originate from a woman aged 35 to 49 with Graves' ophthalmopathy.

Ten or more counts support this clonotype. V gene TRBV3-1 combines with J gene TRBJ2-5; 7 bases match TRBD2. J gave up 3 bases and V 0 bases, and 1 base lay outside the gene matches. Looked up from germline, CDR1 is LGHDT and CDR2 is YNNKEL (reference sequence). The CDR3 contains 14 residues. CDR3 DNA sequence: TGTGCCAGCAGCCAAGATGGGGGGGAAGAGACCCAGTACTTC. Translated, it gives CASSQDGGEETQYF.

This clonotype was observed many times. The rearrangement joins TRBV7-8 to TRBJ2-7; the D call may be TRBD1 or TRBD2 (6 bases each). Trimming left V 5 bases short and J 0 bases short, with 20 bases between. This CDR3 spans 17 amino acids. Looked up from germline, CDR1 is SGHVS and CDR2 is FQNEAQ. CDR3 residues: CASSPLIGGGGSYEQYF. The CDR3 DNA is TGTGCCAGCAGCCCGTTAATAGGGGGAGGAGGCTCCTACGAGCAGTACTTC.

Details on this clonotype: A much bigger clone sits one base away, suggesting this may be a read error. The rearrangement joins TRBV20-1 to TRBJ1-1, with 10 bases matching TRBD1. The CDR3 totals 14 residues. Germline assignment: CDR1 DFQATT and CDR2 SNEGSKA (reference sequence). The V segment lost 6 bases and the J segment 4 bases; nucleotides outside the gene matches: 8. This chain's CDR3 is CSAGTGVYSTEAFF. CDR3 coding DNA: TGCAGTGCGGGGACAGGGGTATATAGCACTGAAGCTTTCTTT.

The genes are TRBV20-1 and TRBJ2-7; D might be TRBD2 (6 bases). This CDR3 contains 14 residues. Germline CDR1 and CDR2: DFQATT and SNEGSKA (reference sequence). V lost 3 bases to trimming and J lost 3 bases, with 15 bases between them. The CDR3 DNA reads as TGCAGTGCTAGGTCCGGAGGGTCTGACTACGAGCAGTACTTC. Translating it yields CSARSGGSDYEQYF.

This clonotype was counted at least ten times. This sequence joins TRBV5-1 and TRBJ1-5; weak D call: TRBD1 (5 bases). This CDR3 region has 15 residues. Germline CDR1 is SGHRS and CDR2 is YFSETQ. The germline V and J ends were trimmed by 0 bases and 4 bases, with 11 bases remaining between them. The CDR3 DNA reads TGCGCCAGCAGCTTGGATCAGGGTGGGAATCAGCCCCAGCATTTT. It specifies CASSLDQGGNQPQHF.

This clonotype occurred many times. The V call is TRBV3-1, the J call TRBJ1-1; D is uncertain. Germline CDR1 LGHDT, CDR2 YNNKEL (reference sequence). Trimming removed 1 base at V and 0 bases at J, with 9 bases between. This CDR3 region has 15 residues. CDR3 nucleotide sequence: TGTGCCAGCAGCCAAGTTCTGGGAATGAACACTGAAGCTTTCTTT. Translation gives CASSQVLGMNTEAFF.

V is TRBV28 and J is TRBJ2-2; TRBD1 aligns across 8 bases. The V and J ends lost 2 bases and 4 bases, in that order; junction bases with no gene match: 6. From germline, CDR1 is MDHEN and CDR2 SYDVKM. CDR3 length: 16 residues. In nucleotides, the CDR3 is TGTGCCAGCAGTTTAATCCGGACAGGGAGCACCGGGGAGCTGTTTTTT. Residues: CASSLIRTGSTGELFF.

J is TRBJ2-1 and V is TRBV3-1; possible D gene TRBD2, 7 bases. The germline V gene has CDR1 LGHDT and CDR2 YNNKEL (reference sequence). This CDR3 has 16 amino acids. Trimming pared 5 bases from V and 2 bases from J, leaving 16 bases between. The CDR3 protein is CASSLRSGGPYNEQFF. The CDR3, as DNA: TGTGCCAGCAGCTTAAGGTCCGGGGGGCCCTACAATGAGCAGTTCTTC.

To note about this clonotype: Possible read error: a much larger clone is one base away. The gene calls are TRBV5-5 and TRBJ1-6, with D perhaps TRBD1 (6 bases). Germline CDR1 reads SGHKS; CDR2 reads YYEKEE (reference sequence). The CDR3 loop spans 15 amino acids. CDR3 DNA sequence: TGTGCCGGCAGCTTTGCGGGACACTATAATTCACCCCTCCACTTT. It encodes CAGSFAGHYNSPLHF.

This clonotype was found many times. The CDR3 loop is CASSFNRGYEQFF. In DNA, the CDR3 is TGTGCCAGCAGCTTTAACAGGGGCTATGAGCAGTTCTTC. The chain is built from TRBV11-2 and TRBJ2-1; TRBD1 matches at 7 bases. Trimming at V came to 3 bases and at J to 8 bases, leaving 4 bases not matched to a gene. Germline V gene data show CDR1 as SGHAT and CDR2 as FQNNGV. The CDR3 is 13 amino acids.

This clonotype occurred many times. The V call is TRBV28, the J call TRBJ2-7, with a weak D call TRBD1 (6 bases). The CDR3 loop spans 14 amino acids. The germline V gene encodes CDR1 MDHEN and CDR2 SYDVKM. With 3 bases removed from V and 2 bases from J, the gap between germline ends came to 11 bases. Written as DNA, the CDR3 is TGTGCCAGCAGTTTCGGGACAACAACCTACGAGCAGTACTTC. Translating it yields CASSFGTTTYEQYF.

This clonotype was detected ten times or more. The CDR3 sequence: CASSLGPGNVIIQKAFF. CDR3 sequence (DNA): TGTGCCAGCAGCTTAGGCCCGGGGAATGTCATAATTCAGAAAGCTTTCTTT. The chain has TRBV11-2 and TRBJ1-1; the D is unclear. Between the trimmed V and J ends, which lost 1 base and 9 bases, there was a span of 24 bases. CDR1 and CDR2 (germline): SGHAT, FQNNGV. CDR3 length equals 17 residues. Variable domain in full (rest from reference TRBV11-2 and TRBJ1-1): EAGVAQSPRYKIIEKRQSVAFWCNPISGHATLYWYQQILGQGPKLLIQFQNNGVVDDSQLPKDRFSAERLKGVDSTLKIQPAKLEDSAVYLCASSLGPGNVIIQKAFFGQGTRLTVV.

This clonotype was picked up a small number of times. The chain carries TRBV30 and TRBJ1-3; D possibly corresponds to TRBD1 (5 bases). The V end lost 5 bases, the J end lost 4 bases, and 9 bases lay between the germline ends. Looked up from germline, CDR1 is GTSNPN and CDR2 is SVGIG (reference sequence). The CDR3 extends over 12 amino acids. CDR3 loop: CAWDRSGNTIYF. The CDR3 DNA follows: TGTGCCTGGGACAGATCCGGAAACACCATATATTTT. The whole variable domain, remainder taken from reference TRBV30 and TRBJ1-3, is SQTIHQWPATLVQPVGSPLSLECTVEGTSNPNLYWYRQAAGRGLQLLFYSVGIGQISSEVPQNLSASRPQDRQFILSSKKLLLSDSGFYLCAWDRSGNTIYFGEGSWLTVV.

This clonotype was found many times. The chain carries TRBV5-1 and TRBJ1-1, with D hard to call. The CDR3 is made up of 15 amino acids. Deletions cut 4 bases from V and 0 bases from J, with 13 bases between. Looked up from germline, CDR1 is SGHRS and CDR2 is YFSETQ. The CDR3 reads CASSPWVGMNTEAFF. The DNA for the CDR3 is TGCGCCAGCAGCCCGTGGGTCGGGATGAACACTGAAGCTTTCTTT.

CDR3 DNA sequence: TGTGCCAGCAGCCAAGACGGAGCCTTTGATCAGCCCCAGCATTTT. Its protein is CASSQDGAFDQPQHF. The chain employs TRBV4-2 and TRBJ1-5; no definite D call. Germline lookup yields CDR1 LGHNA and CDR2 YNFKEQ. The CDR3 runs to 15 residues. V shed 0 bases and J shed 5 bases, with 11 bases lying between them.

In this sample, this clonotype turned up many times. The chain is built from TRBV2 and TRBJ2-3; D may correspond to TRBD1 or TRBD2 (5 bases each). Per germline, CDR1 SNHLY and CDR2 FYNNEI. V was trimmed by 3 bases and J by 5 bases, leaving 12 bases between them. This CDR3 is 14 amino acids long. The CDR3 DNA sequence: TGTGCCAGCAGTGAGGGACCCCGGGTAGATACGCAGTATTTT. Amino acids: CASSEGPRVDTQYF.

This clonotype has a count of ten or more. V and J are TRBV3-1 and TRBJ1-2; possibly TRBD1 for D (5 bases). This CDR3 contains 14 residues. Trimming shortened V by 4 bases and J by 0 bases, and 9 bases separated the two germline ends. Germline V gene data show CDR1 as LGHDT and CDR2 as YNNKEL (reference sequence). The CDR3 reads CASSRRQTNYGYTF. CDR3 nucleotides: TGTGCCAGCAGCCGACGACAGACTAACTATGGCTACACCTTC.

Details on this clonotype: A read error may explain this, as a much larger clone is one base away. This chain connects TRBV2 to TRBJ2-4; TRBD2 matches 8 bases. This CDR3 has 14 residues. Germline CDR1 SNHLY, CDR2 FYNNEI. The V segment lost 6 bases and the J segment 4 bases; nucleotides outside the gene matches: 5. The CDR3 sequence: CASRGSGGKNIQYF. CDR3 DNA sequence: TGTGCCAGCAGAGGTTCGGGGGGGAAAAACATTCAGTACTTC. The whole variable domain, remainder taken from reference TRBV2 and TRBJ2-4, is EPEVTQTPSHQVTQMGQEVILRCVPISNHLYFYWYRQILGQKVEFLVSFYNNEISEKSEIFDDQFSVERPDGSNFTLKIRSTKLEDSAMYFCASRGSGGKNIQYFGAGTRLSVL.

The chain joins TRBV13 to TRBJ1-1; 7 nucleotides match TRBD1. Germline CDR1 reads PRHDT; CDR2 reads FYEKMQ (reference sequence). The CDR3 contains 12 residues. The ends lost 5 bases at V and 8 bases at J; junction bases unmatched: 5. The CDR3 here is CASSPGTVEAFF. Here the CDR3 DNA reads TGTGCCAGCAGCCCCGGGACAGTCGAAGCTTTCTTT.

The sample holds many counts of this clonotype. The chain carries TRBV20-1 and TRBJ2-1; 10 bases match TRBD2. V shed 2 bases, J shed 4 bases, and the junction held 8 bases outside the gene matches. The CDR3 is 16 amino acids. Germline V gene data show CDR1 as DFQATT and CDR2 as SNEGSKA (reference sequence). The CDR3 DNA sequence: TGCAGTGCTAGATCGTGGACTAGCGGATTTTACAATGAGCAGTTCTTC. This gives the protein CSARSWTSGFYNEQFF.

This clonotype has more than one count but fewer than ten. A read error may produce the germline difference seen at one junction end. The chain combines TRBV3-1 with TRBJ2-7, with D possibly being TRBD2 (5 bases). The germline gives CDR1 LGHDT, CDR2 YNNKEL (reference sequence). The CDR3 is made up of 15 amino acids. The CDR3 reads CAGSQYPGISYEQYF. The CDR3, as DNA: TGTGCCGGCAGCCAATATCCGGGGATATCCTACGAGCAGTACTTC.

The chain employs TRBV12-3 or TRBV12-4 and TRBJ2-5; possibly TRBD1 or TRBD2 for D (5 bases each). Trimming shortened V by 4 bases and J by 5 bases, and 20 bases separated the two germline ends. The CDR3 sequence is 16 residues long. The CDR3 nucleotides read TGTGCCAGCAGTTGGGACCCATCCAGGGTGGACGAGACCCAGTACTTC. Its translation is CASSWDPSRVDETQYF.

This clonotype showed up many times. The chain carries TRBV7-9 and TRBJ1-1; the D gene is possibly TRBD1 (6 bases). The CDR3 is 13 amino acids. Deletions cut 5 bases from V and 4 bases from J, with 11 bases between. Germline CDR1 reads SEHNR; CDR2 reads FQNEAQ (reference sequence). CDR3 in DNA: TGTGCCAGCAGCATGGGGGCCTCCACTGAAGCTTTCTTT. As protein: CASSMGASTEAFF. Using reference TRBV7-9 and TRBJ1-1 for the parts outside the CDR3, the full variable domain is DTGVSQNPRHKITKRGQNVTFRCDPISEHNRLYWYRQTLGQGPEFLTYFQNEAQLEKSRLLSDRFSAERPKGSFSTLEIQRTEQGDSAMYLCASSMGASTEAFFGQGTRLTVV.